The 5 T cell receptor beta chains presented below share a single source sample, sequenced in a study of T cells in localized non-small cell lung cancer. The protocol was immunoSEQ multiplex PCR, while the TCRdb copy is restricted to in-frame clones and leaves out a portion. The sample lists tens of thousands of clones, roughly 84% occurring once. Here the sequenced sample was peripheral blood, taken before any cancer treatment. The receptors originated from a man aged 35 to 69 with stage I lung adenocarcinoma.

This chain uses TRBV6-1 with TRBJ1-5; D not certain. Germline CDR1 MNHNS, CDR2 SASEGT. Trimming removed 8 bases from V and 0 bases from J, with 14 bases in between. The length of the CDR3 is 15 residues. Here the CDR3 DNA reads TGTGCCAGCGGATTGAGTGGCGATAGCAATCAGCCCCAGCATTTT. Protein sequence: CASGLSGDSNQPQHF.

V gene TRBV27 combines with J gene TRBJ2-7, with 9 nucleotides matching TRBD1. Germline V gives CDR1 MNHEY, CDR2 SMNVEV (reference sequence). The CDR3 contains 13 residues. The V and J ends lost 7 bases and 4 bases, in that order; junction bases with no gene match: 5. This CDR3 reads CASTRTGAYEQYF. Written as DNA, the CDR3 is TGTGCCAGCACCCGGACAGGGGCTTACGAGCAGTACTTC.

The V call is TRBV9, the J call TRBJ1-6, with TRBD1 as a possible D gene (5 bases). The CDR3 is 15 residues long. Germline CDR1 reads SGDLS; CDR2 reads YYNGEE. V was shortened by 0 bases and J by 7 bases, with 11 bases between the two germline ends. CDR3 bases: TGTGCCAGCAGCGTAGGTATAAGGACAAATTCACCCCTCCACTTT. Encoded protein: CASSVGIRTNSPLHF.

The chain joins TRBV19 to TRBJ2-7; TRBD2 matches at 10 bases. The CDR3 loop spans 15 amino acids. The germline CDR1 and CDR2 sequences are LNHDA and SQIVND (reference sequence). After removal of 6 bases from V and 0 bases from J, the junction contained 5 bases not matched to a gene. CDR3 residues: CASRTTSGPSYEQYF. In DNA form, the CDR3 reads TGTGCCAGTAGGACGACTAGCGGGCCCTCCTACGAGCAGTACTTC.

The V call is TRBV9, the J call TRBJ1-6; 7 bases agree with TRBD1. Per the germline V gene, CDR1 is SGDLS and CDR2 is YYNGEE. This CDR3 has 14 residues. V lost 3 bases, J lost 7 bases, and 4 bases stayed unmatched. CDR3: CASSGRGENSPLHF. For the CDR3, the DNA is TGTGCCAGCAGCGGCAGGGGGGAGAATTCACCCCTCCACTTT.